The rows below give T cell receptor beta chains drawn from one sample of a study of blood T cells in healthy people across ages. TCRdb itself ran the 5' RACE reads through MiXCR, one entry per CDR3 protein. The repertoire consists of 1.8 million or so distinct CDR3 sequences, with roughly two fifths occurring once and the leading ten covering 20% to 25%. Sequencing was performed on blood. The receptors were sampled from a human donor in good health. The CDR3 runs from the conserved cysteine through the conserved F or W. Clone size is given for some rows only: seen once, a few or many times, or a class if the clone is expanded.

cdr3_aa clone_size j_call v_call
CASSLYQSSTGTQYF - TRBJ2-3 TRBV7-2
CASSPGPHSGANVLTF few TRBJ2-6 TRBV7-2
CASTRLGVETQYF few - TRBV7-2
CSVEEMGLIQETQYF few TRBJ2-5 TRBV29-1
CSASSGGLNEQFF - TRBJ2-1 TRBV20-1
CASSFELTEALRGYTF few TRBJ1-2 TRBV7-9
CASSPSPGTVPYGYTF - TRBJ1-2 TRBV5-5
CASSFRWTGYTF - TRBJ1-2 TRBV28
CVSRHSGTGGPEQYF few TRBJ2-7 TRBV12-3/TRBV12-4
CASSQDVAYTF - TRBJ1-2 TRBV4-1
CSARAGGVRNRYEQYF few TRBJ2-7 TRBV20-1
CRAWTSGGASNNEQFF - TRBJ2-1 TRBV20-1
CASSEGGTTTEETQYF - TRBJ2-5 TRBV25-1
CSVLWVAGGRSTDTQYF - TRBJ2-3 TRBV29-1
CASSSGTVVTFF once TRBJ1-1 TRBV27
CSATTTGSNTEAFF few TRBJ1-1 TRBV29-1
CASSQVGQGNEQFF - TRBJ2-1 TRBV3-1
CASSLQVLMNTEAFF - TRBJ1-1 TRBV11-1
CVSSLLGHNHGYTF - TRBJ1-2 TRBV7-2
CASSLGTGAVYGYTF few TRBJ1-2 TRBV12-3/TRBV12-4
CASSQDPQLRTNEKLFF - TRBJ1-4 TRBV4-1
CSTGDSDIQRAGGYEQYF - TRBJ2-7 TRBV20-1
CSATTSGAGPRTDTQYF few TRBJ2-3 TRBV20-1
CASSLKLGPASGAYSTGELFF - TRBJ2-2 TRBV11-2
CASSRKVGGQNYGYTF - TRBJ1-2 TRBV5-1
CASAFSWTDYNSPLHF - TRBJ1-6 TRBV27
CATSDRGIRGYTF few TRBJ1-2 TRBV24-1
CASTLQLRTEAFF few TRBJ1-1 TRBV6-2/TRBV6-3
CATSPGLLIYEQFF - TRBJ2-1 TRBV6-2/TRBV6-3
CSATGGFQETQYF - TRBJ2-5 TRBV20-1
CASSSWTSGGTDTQYF - TRBJ2-3 TRBV6-2/TRBV6-3
CASSLDGQAVNEQYF - TRBJ2-7 TRBV5-1
CASRMGQGANYGYTF - TRBJ1-2 TRBV6-6